This entry concerns a single T cell receptor (beta chain). The sample is drawn from a study of OX40 agonist ivuxolimab in advanced cancers. The protocol was immunoSEQ multiplex PCR, while the TCRdb copy is restricted to in-frame clones and leaves out a portion. The repertoire holds about 75,000 clones, with roughly 85% as singletons. The sample consisted of CD4+ or CD8+ T cells sorted from blood, taken in a trial of the OX40 agonist ivuxolimab. The sequence was obtained from an adult with an advanced solid tumor such as melanoma, head and neck, liver or kidney cancer.

CDR3 in DNA: TGTGCCAGCAGTTACACTACATTGAACACCGGGGAGCTGTTTTTT. Translating gives CASSYTTLNTGELFF. This sequence joins TRBV5-4 and TRBJ2-2, with no clear D. This CDR3 is 15 amino acids long. The ends were cut back, 5 bases at V and 1 base at J, with 12 bases in the middle. The germline gives CDR1 SGHNT, CDR2 YYREEE (reference sequence).